A single sample is the source of the 29 T cell receptor beta chains below, sequenced in a study of blood T cell repertoires in COVID-19. The table came from immunoSEQ multiplex PCR; TCRdb's copy has only in-frame clones and leaves some out. The sample yields 200,000 to 250,000 clones, roughly 85% seen once. Sample: peripheral blood. The receptors stem from a man aged 25 to 40 who had recovered from COVID-19.

The V call is TRBV4-3, the J call TRBJ1-2, with D possibly TRBD1 on 5 matching bases. CDR3 length: 15 residues. Trimming left V 0 bases short and J 2 bases short, with 10 bases between. From germline, CDR1 is LGHNA and CDR2 YSLEER. CDR3 bases: TGCGCCAGCAGCCAAGAGGGGGGTAGGAACTATGGCTACACCTTC. It yields the protein CASSQEGGRNYGYTF.

The J gene is TRBJ1-2, the V gene TRBV6-5; no clear D gene. The ends were cut back, 8 bases at V and 4 bases at J, with 11 bases in the middle. This CDR3 has 12 amino acids. The germline gives CDR1 MNHEY, CDR2 SVGAGI. CDR3 protein: CASSLGSYGYTF. The CDR3 DNA reads TGTGCCAGCTCCTTGGGCAGCTATGGCTACACCTTC.

CDR3 bases: TGTGCCAGCAGCCACCTCACTACGGGGGGGGCCAAAAACATTCAGTACTTC. As protein: CASSHLTTGGAKNIQYF. The rearrangement links TRBV3-1 (or the pseudogene TRBV3-2) to TRBJ2-4, with TRBD2 matching 8 bases. Germline-derived CDR1 and CDR2 are LGHDT and YNNKEL (reference sequence). Trimming at V came to 3 bases and at J to 1 base, leaving 8 bases not matched to a gene. There are 17 residues in the CDR3.

The rearrangement joins TRBV11-2 to TRBJ1-2, with 8 bases fitting TRBD1. The germline CDR1 and CDR2 sequences are SGHAT and FQNNGV. The CDR3 runs to 15 residues. Trimming took 1 base from V and 3 from J; bases not matched to a gene: 4. The CDR3 nucleotides read TGTGCCAGCAGCTTAGGATCAGGGGGCGACTATGGCTACACCTTC. This translates into CASSLGSGGDYGYTF.

V and J are TRBV19 and TRBJ1-1, with D unresolved. The germline V gene has CDR1 LNHDA and CDR2 SQIVND (reference sequence). Trimming pared 7 bases from V and 0 bases from J, leaving 24 bases between. CDR3 size: 18 residues. The DNA of the CDR3 is TGTGCCAGTACCCTATCCCCGCTCCGCTCAGAGGTGAACACTGAAGCTTTCTTT. Its protein product is CASTLSPLRSEVNTEAFF.

V usage is TRBV5-1 and J usage is TRBJ2-2; no definite D call. With 1 base removed from V and 1 base from J, the gap between germline ends came to 11 bases. The germline V gene has CDR1 SGHRS and CDR2 YFSETQ. The CDR3 spans 16 residues. CDR3 residues: CASSLSLSGNTGELFF. CDR3 nucleotides: TGCGCCAGCAGCTTGTCTTTGTCAGGGAACACCGGGGAGCTGTTTTTT.

The rearrangement joins TRBV30 to TRBJ2-7, with D possibly matching TRBD2 (6 bases). CDR3 length: 14 residues. Trimming left V 4 bases short and J 0 bases short, with 13 bases between. Germline V CDR1 and CDR2: GTSNPN, SVGIG (reference sequence). DNA of the CDR3: TGTGCCTGGACCTTAGCGGAAAGCTCCTACGAGCAGTACTTC. It encodes CAWTLAESSYEQYF. Full variable domain (outside the CDR3, taken from reference TRBV30 and TRBJ2-7): SQTIHQWPATLVQPVGSPLSLECTVEGTSNPNLYWYRQAAGRGLQLLFYSVGIGQISSEVPQNLSASRPQDRQFILSSKKLLLSDSGFYLCAWTLAESSYEQYFGPGTRLTVT.

This CDR3 reads CASSRTPTGATNEKLFF. CDR3 sequence (DNA): TGTGCCAGCAGCCGTACGCCCACAGGGGCGACTAATGAAAAACTGTTTTTT. The V call is TRBV7-6, the J call TRBJ1-4; 7 nucleotides agree with TRBD1. The J segment lost 2 bases and the V segment lost 5 bases, leaving 11 bases of the junction unmatched. The CDR3 length is 17 residues. Germline V gives CDR1 SGHVS, CDR2 FNYEAQ.

J is TRBJ2-7 and V is TRBV7-2; 10 bases agree with TRBD1. The germline V gene has CDR1 SGHTA and CDR2 FQGNSA. The CDR3 contains 14 residues. V shed 5 bases and J 4 bases; nucleotides not matched to a gene: 5. The CDR3 region has the DNA TGTGCCAGCAGCCGCAGGACAGGGGGTTACGAGCAGTACTTC. Encoded protein: CASSRRTGGYEQYF.

The V gene is TRBV5-1, the J gene TRBJ1-1; D call uncertain. CDR1 is SGHRS and CDR2 is YFSETQ in the germline V gene. The V end was cut by 4 bases, the J end by 3 bases, with 16 bases between. The CDR3 is 15 amino acids. The chain's CDR3 is CASSPMEVVDTEAFF. As DNA, the CDR3 is TGCGCCAGCAGCCCAATGGAGGTTGTGGACACTGAAGCTTTCTTT.

The rearrangement uses TRBV13 and TRBJ1-2; TRBD1 matches at 7 bases. Germline V CDR1 and CDR2: PRHDT, FYEKMQ (reference sequence). The length of the CDR3 is 12 residues. V was clipped by 5 bases and J by 12 bases; unmatched bases: 9. The CDR3 is CASSHDRVQNTF. In DNA form, the CDR3 reads TGTGCCAGCAGCCACGACAGGGTTCAGAACACCTTC.

The chain uses TRBV9 and TRBJ2-3; no reliable D call. With 0 bases removed from V and 2 bases from J, the gap between germline ends came to 10 bases. CDR1 SGDLS and CDR2 YYNGEE come from the germline V gene. The CDR3 is made up of 15 amino acids. CDR3 sequence (DNA): TGTGCCAGCAGCGTAGGAATCGGGTTCACAGATACGCAGTATTTT. Translating it yields CASSVGIGFTDTQYF. Combining the CDR3 with reference TRBV9 and TRBJ2-3 gives the whole variable domain DSGVTQTPKHLITATGQRVTLRCSPRSGDLSVYWYQQSLDQGLQFLIQYYNGEERAKGNILERFSAQQFPDLHSELNLSSLELGDSALYFCASSVGIGFTDTQYFGPGTRLTVL.

The chain combines TRBV30 with TRBJ1-6; 7 bases agree with TRBD1. This CDR3 is built from 14 residues. V trimming: 6 bases; J trimming: 3 bases; junction bases outside the gene matches: 5. Germline CDR1 is GTSNPN and CDR2 is SVGIG (reference sequence). CDR3 sequence reads: CACTDRFYNSPLHF. CDR3 DNA sequence: TGTGCCTGTACGGACAGGTTCTATAATTCACCCCTCCACTTT.

The J gene is TRBJ1-5, the V gene TRBV19, with D unresolved. The CDR3 has 14 residues. V gave up 7 bases and J gave up 0 bases, with 10 bases separating them. Germline V gene data show CDR1 as LNHDA and CDR2 as SQIVND (reference sequence). The CDR3 DNA reads TGTGCCAGTAAACTCTTAGATAGCAATCAGCCCCAGCATTTT. Protein: CASKLLDSNQPQHF.

The chain employs TRBV12-5 and TRBJ2-5; tentatively, D is TRBD1 (6 bases). V was shortened by 5 bases and J by 1 base, with 14 bases between the two germline ends. The germline CDR1 and CDR2 sequences are LGHNT and FRNRAP. This CDR3 has 15 residues. The CDR3 DNA reads TGTGCTAGTGGTAGGGGGAACAGCCTCCAAGAGACCCAGTACTTC. Amino acids: CASGRGNSLQETQYF.

This clone is a singleton in its sample. The J gene is TRBJ2-7, the V gene TRBV10-3; 14 bases line up with TRBD2. V was pared by 0 bases and J by 5 bases, with 6 bases of the junction left unmatched. There are 17 residues in the CDR3. CDR1 is ENHRY, CDR2 SYGVKD, per germline. CDR3 sequence reads: CAISESRGTSGGHEQYF. The DNA of the CDR3 is TGTGCCATCAGTGAGTCACGAGGGACTAGCGGGGGCCACGAGCAGTACTTC.

V is TRBV11-2 and J is TRBJ2-1, with 7 bases that match TRBD2. J lost 0 bases, V lost 2 bases, and 7 bases had no gene match. Germline V lookup: CDR1 SGHAT, CDR2 FQNNGV. This CDR3 region has 17 residues. CDR3 sequence: CASSLWGGLSSYNEQFF. Written as DNA, the CDR3 is TGTGCCAGCAGCTTATGGGGGGGACTGAGCTCCTACAATGAGCAGTTCTTC. Combining the CDR3 with reference TRBV11-2 and TRBJ2-1 gives the whole variable domain EAGVAQSPRYKIIEKRQSVAFWCNPISGHATLYWYQQILGQGPKLLIQFQNNGVVDDSQLPKDRFSAERLKGVDSTLKIQPAKLEDSAVYLCASSLWGGLSSYNEQFFGPGTRLTVL.

The genes are TRBV19 and TRBJ2-7; TRBD1 matches at 8 bases. The CDR3 contains 15 residues. Looked up from germline, CDR1 is LNHDA and CDR2 is SQIVND (reference sequence). The V segment lost 3 bases and the J segment 3 bases; nucleotides outside the gene matches: 7. The CDR3 spells CASSISTGGYYEQYF. The CDR3 DNA is TGTGCCAGTAGTATTTCCACAGGGGGTTACTACGAGCAGTACTTC.

This clone was recorded only once. One end of the junction is discordant with germline, which a read error may explain. This chain links TRBV12-3 or TRBV12-4 with TRBJ1-6; D may be TRBD1 (5 bases). The CDR3 is 13 amino acids. The CDR3 is CASSSGVISPLHF. CDR3 DNA sequence: TGTGCCAGTAGTTCGGGGGTAATTTCACCCCTCCACTTT.

CDR3 sequence reads: CASSPSNTGFQPQHF. The CDR3 nucleotides read TGTGCCAGTAGTCCCTCGAATACAGGGTTTCAGCCCCAGCATTTT. This rearrangement joins TRBV19 to TRBJ1-5; maybe TRBD1 (6 bases). The V and J ends lost 5 bases and 6 bases respectively, with 17 bases between them. Germline lookup yields CDR1 LNHDA and CDR2 SQIVND (reference sequence). CDR3 length: 15 residues.

The genes are TRBV4-3 and TRBJ2-2; no firm D call. V was shortened by 0 bases and J by 5 bases, with 19 bases between the two germline ends. Germline-derived CDR1 and CDR2 are LGHNA and YSLEER. This CDR3 spans 18 amino acids. This CDR3 reads CASSQDALVPLFTGELFF. As DNA, the CDR3 is TGCGCCAGCAGCCAAGATGCATTAGTTCCCTTATTTACCGGGGAGCTGTTTTTT.

V usage is TRBV7-2 and J usage is TRBJ1-1; no reliable D call. This CDR3 is 16 amino acids long. Germline V gene sequence: CDR1 SGHTA, CDR2 FQGNSA. The ends were cut back, 2 bases at V and 4 bases at J, with 17 bases in the middle. CDR3 region: CASSLMATSSPTEAFF. Written as DNA, the CDR3 is TGTGCCAGCAGCTTAATGGCGACCTCTAGCCCCACTGAAGCTTTCTTT.

The chain combines TRBV19 with TRBJ2-3; no definite D call. V was pared by 0 bases and J by 3 bases, with 4 bases between. This CDR3 has 13 amino acids. Germline V gives CDR1 LNHDA, CDR2 SQIVND (reference sequence). The CDR3 region is CASSIDRTDTQYF. The CDR3 nucleotides are TGTGCCAGTAGTATAGATCGGACAGATACGCAGTATTTT.

The CDR3 protein is CASSPRQGVGDTEAFF. The DNA for the CDR3 is TGTGCCAGTAGTCCCCGACAGGGGGTAGGTGACACTGAAGCTTTCTTT. The chain couples TRBV19 to TRBJ1-1; TRBD1 matches 9 bases. There are 16 residues in the CDR3. Unmatched junction bases numbered 10, after V lost 5 bases and J lost 3 bases. Germline V gene data show CDR1 as LNHDA and CDR2 as SQIVND (reference sequence).

The chain joins TRBV6-2 or TRBV6-3 to TRBJ2-7, with D possibly being TRBD1 (6 bases). The CDR3 has 16 amino acids. CDR1 and CDR2 (germline): MNHEY, SVGEGT. Trimming pared 0 bases from V and 4 bases from J, leaving 16 bases between. This chain's CDR3 is CASSYSREQGQYEQYF. The CDR3 region has the DNA TGTGCCAGCAGTTACTCTAGGGAGCAGGGGCAATACGAGCAGTACTTC.

The chain employs TRBV10-3 and TRBJ1-1; 8 bases are shared with TRBD1. V dropped 7 bases and J dropped 1; count of bases not matched to a gene: 14. This CDR3 comprises 17 residues. Germline V CDR1 and CDR2: ENHRY, SYGVKD. The CDR3 protein is CAIKGGPGQVGNTEAFF. The CDR3 DNA reads as TGTGCCATCAAAGGGGGGCCGGGACAGGTGGGGAACACTGAAGCTTTCTTT.

Only one count was recorded for this clone. The chain carries TRBV27 and TRBJ2-5, with a tentative D call TRBD1 (6 bases). The CDR3 consists of 13 residues. Trimming shortened V by 8 bases and J by 0 bases, and 10 bases separated the two germline ends. The germline V gene has CDR1 MNHEY and CDR2 SMNVEV (reference sequence). This CDR3 is CASSGVYQETQYF. The CDR3 coding sequence is TGTGCCAGCTCAGGGGTGTACCAAGAGACCCAGTACTTC.

The gene calls are TRBV6-4 and TRBJ2-5; 10 bases match TRBD2. CDR3 size: 15 residues. V was clipped by 0 bases and J by 2 bases; unmatched bases: 0. The V gene's germline CDR1 is MRHNA and CDR2 SNTAGT. This chain's CDR3 is CASSDSSGGQETQYF. The CDR3 bases are TGTGCCAGCAGTGACTCTAGCGGGGGGCAAGAGACCCAGTACTTC.

V is TRBV6-5 and J is TRBJ1-3; maybe TRBD1 (6 bases). V was clipped by 8 bases and J by 2 bases, with 10 bases between them. CDR3 length: 13 amino acids. CDR1 MNHEY and CDR2 SVGAGI come from the germline V gene. The CDR3 here is CASYTGTGNTIYF. In DNA, the CDR3 is TGTGCCAGCTACACAGGGACTGGAAACACCATATATTTT.